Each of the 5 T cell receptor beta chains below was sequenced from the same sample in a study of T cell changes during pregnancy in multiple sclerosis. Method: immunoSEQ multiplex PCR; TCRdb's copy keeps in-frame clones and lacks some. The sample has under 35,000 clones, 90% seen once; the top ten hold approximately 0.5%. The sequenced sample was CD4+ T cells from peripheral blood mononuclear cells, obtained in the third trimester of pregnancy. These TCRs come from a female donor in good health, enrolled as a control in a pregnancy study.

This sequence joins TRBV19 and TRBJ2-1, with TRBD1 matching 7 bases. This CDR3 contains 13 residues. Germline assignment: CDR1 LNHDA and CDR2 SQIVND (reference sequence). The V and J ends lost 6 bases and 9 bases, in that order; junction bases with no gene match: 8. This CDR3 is CASRTTGEGEQFF. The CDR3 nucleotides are TGTGCCAGTAGAACCACAGGGGAAGGTGAGCAGTTCTTC.

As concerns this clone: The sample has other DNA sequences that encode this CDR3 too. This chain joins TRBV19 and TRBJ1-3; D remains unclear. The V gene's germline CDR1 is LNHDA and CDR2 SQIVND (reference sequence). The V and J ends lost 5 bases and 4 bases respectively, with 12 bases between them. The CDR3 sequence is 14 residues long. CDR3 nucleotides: TGTGCCAGTAGTGTGGGGAGCGAAGGAAACACCATATATTTT. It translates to CASSVGSEGNTIYF.

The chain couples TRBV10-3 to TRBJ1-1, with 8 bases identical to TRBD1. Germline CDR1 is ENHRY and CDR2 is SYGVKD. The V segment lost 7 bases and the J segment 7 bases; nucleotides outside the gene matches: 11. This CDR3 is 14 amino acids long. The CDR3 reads CAIIGTGQKSEAFF. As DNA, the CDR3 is TGTGCCATCATAGGGACAGGCCAAAAAAGTGAAGCTTTCTTT.

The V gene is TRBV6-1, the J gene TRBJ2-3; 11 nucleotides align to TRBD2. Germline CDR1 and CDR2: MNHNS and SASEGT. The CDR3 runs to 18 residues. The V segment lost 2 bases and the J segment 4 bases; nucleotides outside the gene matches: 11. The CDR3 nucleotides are TGTGCCAGCAGTGAATATGGGGATAGCGGGGGGGCAGCAGATACGCAGTATTTT. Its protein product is CASSEYGDSGGAADTQYF.

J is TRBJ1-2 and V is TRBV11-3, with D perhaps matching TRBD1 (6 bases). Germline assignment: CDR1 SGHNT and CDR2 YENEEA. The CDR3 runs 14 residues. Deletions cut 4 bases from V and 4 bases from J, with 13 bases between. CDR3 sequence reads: CASSSPPDSYGYTF. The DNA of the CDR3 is TGTGCCAGCAGCTCCCCCCCGGACAGCTATGGCTACACCTTC.